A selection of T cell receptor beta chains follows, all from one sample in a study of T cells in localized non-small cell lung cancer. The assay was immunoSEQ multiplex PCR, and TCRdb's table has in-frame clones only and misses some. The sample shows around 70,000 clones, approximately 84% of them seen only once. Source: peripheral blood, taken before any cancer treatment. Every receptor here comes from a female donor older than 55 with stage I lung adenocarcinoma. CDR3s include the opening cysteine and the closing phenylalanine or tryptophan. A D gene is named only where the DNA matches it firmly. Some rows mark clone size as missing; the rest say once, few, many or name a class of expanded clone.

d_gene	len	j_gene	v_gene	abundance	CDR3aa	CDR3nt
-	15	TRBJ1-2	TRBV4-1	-	CASSQDKPTAYGYTF	TGCGCCAGCAGCCAAGATAAGCCGACAGCCTATGGCTACACCTTC
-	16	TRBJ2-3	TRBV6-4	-	CASSDWGSPLTDTQYF	TGTGCCAGCAGTGACTGGGGTAGCCCTCTGACAGATACGCAGTATTTT
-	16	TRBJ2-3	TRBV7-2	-	CASSPGAQRSTDTQYF	TGTGCCAGCAGCCCCGGCGCCCAGCGAAGCACAGATACGCAGTATTTT
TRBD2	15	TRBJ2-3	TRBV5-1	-	CASEFSGGGADTQYF	TGCGCCAGCGAGTTTTCGGGAGGGGGAGCAGATACGCAGTATTTT
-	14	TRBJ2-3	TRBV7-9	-	CASSKNRAADTQYF	TGTGCCAGCAGCAAAAACAGGGCTGCAGATACGCAGTATTTT
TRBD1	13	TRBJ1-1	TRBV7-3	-	CASSLGTGNEAFF	TGTGCCAGCAGCTTAGGGACAGGGAATGAAGCTTTCTTT
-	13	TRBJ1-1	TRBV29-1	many	CSVAWTPNTEAFF	TGCAGCGTTGCGTGGACACCGAACACTGAAGCTTTCTTT
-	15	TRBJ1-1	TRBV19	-	CASSTDSLQYTEAFF	TGTGCCAGTAGTACCGACAGTTTACAGTACACTGAAGCTTTCTTT
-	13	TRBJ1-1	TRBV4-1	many	CASSQFQNTEAFF	TGCGCCAGCAGCCAATTTCAGAACACTGAAGCTTTCTTT
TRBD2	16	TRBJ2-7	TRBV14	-	CASSPPLAGATYEQYF	TGTGCCAGCAGCCCACCACTAGCGGGGGCCACCTACGAGCAGTACTTC
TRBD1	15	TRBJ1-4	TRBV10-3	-	CAISDRQGPNEKLFF	TGTGCCATCAGTGACCGACAGGGGCCTAATGAAAAACTGTTTTTT
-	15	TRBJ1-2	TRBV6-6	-	CASSYSQGFDYGYTF	TGTGCCAGCAGTTACTCACAGGGTTTCGACTATGGCTACACCTTC
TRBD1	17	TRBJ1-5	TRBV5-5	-	CASSQDRGTYSNQPQHF	TGTGCCAGCAGTCAGGACAGGGGAACTTATAGCAATCAGCCCCAGCATTTT
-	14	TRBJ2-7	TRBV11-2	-	CASSSRGRPYEQYF	TGTGCCAGCAGCTCCCGAGGCAGGCCCTACGAGCAGTACTTC
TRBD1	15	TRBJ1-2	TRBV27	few	CASSLSPTGGAGYTF	TGTGCCAGCAGTTTAAGCCCCACAGGGGGCGCTGGCTACACCTTC
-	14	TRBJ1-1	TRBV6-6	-	CASSGDAGNTEAFF	TGTGCCAGCAGTGGGGACGCAGGGAACACTGAAGCTTTCTTT
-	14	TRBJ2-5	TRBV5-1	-	CASSLPGVFGTQYF	TGCGCCAGCAGCTTGCCGGGTGTTTTCGGGACCCAGTACTTC
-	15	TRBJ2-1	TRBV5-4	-	CASSLDSLSYNEQFF	TGTGCCAGCAGCTTGGACTCCCTCTCCTACAATGAGCAGTTCTTC
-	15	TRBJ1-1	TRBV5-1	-	CASSDGRARNTEAFF	TGCGCCAGCAGCGATGGACGGGCTCGGAACACTGAAGCTTTCTTT
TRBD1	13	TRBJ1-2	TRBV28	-	CASSPGTGDGYTF	TGTGCCAGCAGCCCCGGGACAGGGGATGGCTACACCTTC
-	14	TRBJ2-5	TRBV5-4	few	CASSWWGAQETQYF	TGTGCCAGCAGCTGGTGGGGGGCCCAAGAGACCCAGTACTTC
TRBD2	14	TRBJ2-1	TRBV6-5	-	CASSSSGRLGEQFF	TGTGCCAGCAGTTCTAGCGGGAGACTCGGTGAGCAGTTCTTC
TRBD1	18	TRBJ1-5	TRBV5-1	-	CASSLQVSGQISNQPQHF	TGCGCCAGCAGCCTTCAAGTATCGGGACAGATTAGCAATCAGCCCCAGCATTTT
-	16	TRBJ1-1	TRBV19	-	CASTPAGVNLNTEAFF	TGTGCCAGTACCCCTGCGGGAGTGAATTTGAACACTGAAGCTTTCTTT
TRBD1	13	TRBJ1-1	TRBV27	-	CASSHRGPTEAFF	TGTGCCAGCAGCCATAGGGGGCCAACTGAAGCTTTCTTT
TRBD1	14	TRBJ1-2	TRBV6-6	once	CASSPLDRGNGYTF	TGTGCCAGCAGTCCATTAGACAGGGGGAATGGCTACACCTTC
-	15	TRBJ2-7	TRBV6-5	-	CASSYSKGAGNEQYF	TGTGCCAGCAGTTACTCGAAGGGGGCGGGAAACGAGCAGTACTTC
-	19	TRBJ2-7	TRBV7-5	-	CVRSTELKGRPNYRYEQYF	TGTGTCAGAAGCACAGAACTTAAAGGACGGCCTAATTACCGCTACGAGCAGTACTTC
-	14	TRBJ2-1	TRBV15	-	CATSRRSSYNEQFF	TGTGCCACCAGCAGACGATCCTCCTACAATGAGCAGTTCTTC
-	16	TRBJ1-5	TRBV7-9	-	CASSQSGVVDNQPQHF	TGTGCCAGCAGCCAATCAGGGGTAGTTGACAATCAGCCCCAGCATTTT
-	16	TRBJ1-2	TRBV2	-	CASSELRVGPNYGYTF	TGTGCCAGCAGTGAATTAAGGGTCGGACCTAACTATGGCTACACCTTC
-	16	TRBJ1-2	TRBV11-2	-	CASSLGGSQGGYGYTF	TGTGCCAGCAGCTTAGGCGGATCACAGGGAGGCTATGGCTACACCTTC
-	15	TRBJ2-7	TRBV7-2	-	CASSSSRVLSYEQYF	TGTGCCAGCAGCTCATCCCGGGTCCTCTCCTACGAGCAGTACTTC
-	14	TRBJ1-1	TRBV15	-	CATSRASMNTEAFF	TGTGCCACCAGCAGAGCCAGCATGAACACTGAAGCTTTCTTT
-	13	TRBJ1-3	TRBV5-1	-	CASNPGSGNTIYF	TGCGCCAGCAACCCCGGGTCTGGAAACACCATATATTTT
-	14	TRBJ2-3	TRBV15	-	CATSRGTRGATQYF	TGTGCCACCAGCAGAGGGACTAGGGGGGCTACGCAGTATTTT
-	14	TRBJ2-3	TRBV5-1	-	CASSSSPGAYTQYF	TGCGCCAGCAGCTCCTCTCCTGGGGCTTATACGCAGTATTTT
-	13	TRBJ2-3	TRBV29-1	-	CSVTGLGTDTQYF	TGCAGCGTAACGGGACTCGGGACAGATACGCAGTATTTT
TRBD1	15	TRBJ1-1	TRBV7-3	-	CASSSRDRGTTEAFF	TGTGCCAGCAGCAGCCGGGACAGGGGTACCACTGAAGCTTTCTTT
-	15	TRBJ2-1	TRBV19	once	CASTDRPNVYNEQFF	TGTGCCAGTACCGACAGGCCAAACGTTTACAATGAGCAGTTCTTC
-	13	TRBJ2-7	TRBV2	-	CASSETGRAEQYF	TGTGCCAGCAGTGAAACGGGCAGAGCCGAGCAGTACTTC
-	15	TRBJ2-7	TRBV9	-	CASSVAPGTPYEQYF	TGTGCCAGCAGCGTAGCCCCTGGGACTCCCTACGAGCAGTACTTC
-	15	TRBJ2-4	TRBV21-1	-	CASSRDRLAKNIQYF	TGTGCCAGCAGCCGGGACAGACTAGCCAAAAACATTCAGTACTTC
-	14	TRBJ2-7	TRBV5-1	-	CASSFGINTYEQYF	TGCGCCAGCAGCTTTGGAATCAACACCTACGAGCAGTACTTC
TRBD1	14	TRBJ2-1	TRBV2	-	CASSRDRGVNEQFF	TGTGCCAGCAGCCGGGACAGGGGAGTCAATGAGCAGTTCTTC
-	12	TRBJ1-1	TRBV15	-	CATSRDLAEAFF	TGTGCCACCAGCAGAGATCTCGCTGAAGCTTTCTTT
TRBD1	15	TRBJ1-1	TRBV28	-	CASRRRTGRITEAFF	TGTGCCAGCAGACGACGGACAGGGAGGATAACTGAAGCTTTCTTT
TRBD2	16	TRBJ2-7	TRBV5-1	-	CASSRTSGPVSYEQYF	TGCGCCAGCAGCCGGACTAGCGGGCCCGTCTCCTACGAGCAGTACTTC
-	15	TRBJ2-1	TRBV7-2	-	CASSPRAGAYNEQFF	TGTGCCAGCAGCCCAAGGGCCGGGGCTTACAATGAGCAGTTCTTC
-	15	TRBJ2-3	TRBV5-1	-	CASSFRGRGGDTQYF	TGCGCCAGCAGCTTCCGGGGGCGCGGTGGAGATACGCAGTATTTT
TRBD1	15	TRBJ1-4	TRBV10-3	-	CAISQTTGGSEKLFF	TGTGCCATCAGCCAGACGACAGGGGGCAGTGAAAAACTGTTTTTT
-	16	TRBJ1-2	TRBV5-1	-	CASSATPQETNYGYTF	TGCGCCAGCAGCGCGACCCCCCAGGAGACTAACTATGGCTACACCTTC
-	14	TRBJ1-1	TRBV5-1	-	CASSSGQQNTEAFF	TGCGCCAGCAGCTCTGGCCAGCAGAACACTGAAGCTTTCTTT